The source of this T cell receptor beta chain is a study of blood T cells in healthy people across ages. This clonotype was detected only once. Donors ranged from roughly 6 to 95 years old and were healthy Caucasians in Russia. Per-sample yields of isolated PBMCs were at least 6 million. V trimming: 10 bases; J trimming: 2 bases; junction bases outside the gene matches: 17. This CDR3 has 17 residues. The germline V gene encodes CDR1 MNHNY and CDR2 SVGAGI (reference sequence). Sample-barcoded 5' priming and a J-beta primer mix drove a second PCR of about 6 to 12 cycles. From the 5' RACE reads, TCRdb called clonotypes with MiXCR, one entry per CDR3 protein. The sample shows about 930,000 distinct CDR3 sequences, 25% to 30% of them seen only once. These data also featured in a second study, about T cells of mothers and their children. That study adds: There were over 10 million TCR beta CDR3 reads from each mother and about 3.1 million from each child. T cell clones that were persistent and microchimeric went undetected.

This sequence originates from a middle-aged woman in good health. The sequencing sample was made of blood. This chain connects TRBV6-6 to TRBJ2-1; 7 bases fit TRBD2. The CDR3 nucleotides are TGTGCCACCATAAAATCCACCACGGGGAGGGCCTACAATGAGCAGTTCTTC. Its translation is CATIKSTTGRAYNEQFF.